The clone carrying this T cell receptor beta chain was observed many times. Its matching antigen is unknown. Germline-derived CDR1 and CDR2 are MNHNY and SVGAGI (reference sequence). The CDR3 covers 12 residues. The germline V and J ends were trimmed by 2 bases and 6 bases, with 7 bases remaining between them. This sample stems from a study of naive and memory T cell subsets. Overall study results and limits: In CD4 and CD8 cells, diversity dropped from naive through EMRA.

CMV status came from CD4+ IFNgamma after overnight CMV lysate stimulation. Both TRBC1 and TRBC2 were covered by a beta constant-region primer of two equimolar oligonucleotides. TCRdb reprocessed the UMI-ligation and nested PCR reads with MiXCR, giving one entry per CDR3 protein. The table shows 21,000 or so distinct CDR3 sequences, with approximately 11% occurring only once. Input material: central memory CD8+ T cells from blood. J is TRBJ1-1 and V is TRBV6-6; D ambiguous. The clonotype comes from a human donor in good health. As DNA, the CDR3 is TGTGCCAGCAGTTACGGTCCGCCTGAAGCTTTCTTT. This sequence encodes CASSYGPPEAFF.